Listed below are T cell receptor beta chains from one sample, sequenced in a study of T cells after yellow fever vaccination. TCRdb itself ran the 5' RACE reads through MiXCR, one entry per CDR3 protein. The sample shows some 340,000 distinct CDR3 sequences, over 8.5% of them seen only once. The starting material was CD4+ T cells sorted from PBMCs, obtained 45 days after the yellow fever booster vaccination. These TCRs come from a man younger than 35 who received the YFV17D yellow fever vaccine. Each CDR3 is given with its conserved first and last residue.

v_gene: TRBV5-4; len: 15; CDR3aa: CASSSMTGYTDTQYF
v_gene: TRBV4-1; len: 21; CDR3aa: CASSQEPTRGLAGGPRETQYF
v_gene: TRBV12-3/TRBV12-4; len: 16; CDR3aa: CASRRSGLRIKYGYTF
v_gene: TRBV5-1; len: 17; CDR3aa: CASSLEGQPSGANVLTF
v_gene: TRBV6-5; len: 16; CDR3aa: CASSYSGGGSWETQYF
v_gene: TRBV6-2/TRBV6-3; len: 17; CDR3aa: CASSYSRFRGPYNEQFF
v_gene: TRBV20-1; len: 14; CDR3aa: CSARAREAGETQYF
v_gene: TRBV10-3; len: 14; CDR3aa: CASSQGAGTDTQYF
v_gene: TRBV7-2; len: 13; CDR3aa: CASSSRTSGELFF
v_gene: TRBV12-3/TRBV12-4; len: 15; CDR3aa: CASSLYLQGEEKLFF
v_gene: TRBV5-1; len: 14; CDR3aa: CASRFSSSTDTQYF
v_gene: TRBV4-2; len: 14; CDR3aa: CASSQALGYTEAFF
v_gene: TRBV20-1; len: 17; CDR3aa: CSATSRVGGANTGELFF
v_gene: TRBV7-9; len: 14; CDR3aa: CASSLNQGSDGYTF
v_gene: TRBV9; len: 15; CDR3aa: CASSLSGVRNQPQHF
v_gene: TRBV12-5; len: 16; CDR3aa: CASGSGLGPTTDTQYF
v_gene: TRBV7-3; len: 13; CDR3aa: CASSLGYNSPLHF
v_gene: TRBV20-1; len: 15; CDR3aa: CSARTYRGRHNEQFF
v_gene: TRBV6-6; len: 15; CDR3aa: CASSYVARPNTEAFF
v_gene: TRBV12-3/TRBV12-4; len: 16; CDR3aa: CASSLGRTELNYGYTF
v_gene: TRBV6-5; len: 15; CDR3aa: CASSYGGTSSDTQYF
v_gene: TRBV28; len: 13; CDR3aa: CASSSQGRRPQHF
v_gene: TRBV7-2; len: 14; CDR3aa: CASSLALSVNEQFF
v_gene: TRBV7-9; len: 15; CDR3aa: CASSLDNRGDTEAFF
v_gene: TRBV12-5; len: 14; CDR3aa: CASLLPGAANIQYF
v_gene: TRBV12-3/TRBV12-4; len: 16; CDR3aa: CASSLARGAAGGELFF
v_gene: TRBV5-1; len: 15; CDR3aa: CASSFLDRLTDTQYF
v_gene: TRBV5-1; len: 12; CDR3aa: CASSRDRVGAFF
v_gene: TRBV9; len: 12; CDR3aa: CASSVRTGEQFF
v_gene: TRBV11-2; len: 14; CDR3aa: CASSLSMGNTEAFF
v_gene: TRBV10-3; len: 13; CDR3aa: CATEGQGNTEAFF
v_gene: TRBV6-5; len: 14; CDR3aa: CASSRTGVQYEQYF
v_gene: TRBV18; len: 16; CDR3aa: CASSPRVGDGGNIQYF
v_gene: TRBV20-1; len: 14; CDR3aa: CSARGGGAKDTQYF
v_gene: TRBV10-3; len: 15; CDR3aa: CAISSGLVATGELFF
v_gene: TRBV20-1; len: 12; CDR3aa: CSAVDRGEKLFF
v_gene: TRBV7-7; len: 13; CDR3aa: CASSQGYYNEQFF
v_gene: TRBV11-1; len: 16; CDR3aa: CASRPTTSGRYNEQFF
v_gene: TRBV29-1; len: 13; CDR3aa: CSVEPGGGDTQYF
v_gene: TRBV18; len: 14; CDR3aa: CASSPSGTNEKLFF
v_gene: TRBV7-3; len: 15; CDR3aa: CASSLGSSAKDTQYF
v_gene: TRBV7-2; len: 14; CDR3aa: CASSLPPEGGRAFF
v_gene: TRBV18; len: 13; CDR3aa: CASSPAGSETQYF
v_gene: TRBV28; len: 13; CDR3aa: CATLPGFYNEQFF
v_gene: TRBV6-2/TRBV6-3; len: 16; CDR3aa: CASSYERRGLDYGYTF
v_gene: TRBV6-1; len: 20; CDR3aa: CASRTRKKTSFGANTGELFF
v_gene: TRBV6-2/TRBV6-3; len: 15; CDR3aa: CASSRRAGPWDEQFF
v_gene: TRBV7-2; len: 14; CDR3aa: CASSQSGVQETQYF
v_gene: TRBV20-1; len: 14; CDR3aa: CSASRESLDTEAFF
v_gene: TRBV19; len: 14; CDR3aa: CASSPGLFNEKLFF
v_gene: TRBV3-1; len: 16; CDR3aa: CASSQDQGFLFEKLFF
v_gene: TRBV20-1; len: 12; CDR3aa: CSVSSRTGELFF
v_gene: TRBV4-3; len: 16; CDR3aa: CASSQGWTSGAETQYF